The rows below give T cell receptor beta chains drawn from one sample of a study of cytomegalovirus exposure and HLA in healthy donors. Repertoires were generated with immunoSEQ multiplex PCR, while TCRdb's copy carries only in-frame clones and drops some. The sample yields about 210,000 clones, just under 80% seen once. The sample consisted of PBMCs. The receptors were sampled from a boy aged 5-17 years in good health and CMV-seronegative. CDR3s include the opening cysteine and the closing phenylalanine or tryptophan. A D gene is named only where the DNA matches it firmly. For some rows the clone size is stated as once, few or many, or as a class when expanded; others skip it.

abundance,j_gene,d_gene,v_gene,CDR3aa,CDR3nt
few,TRBJ2-1,TRBD2,TRBV19,CATEETSGQKGDGEQFF,TGTGCCACCGAAGAGACTAGCGGTCAAAAAGGGGATGGGGAGCAGTTCTTC
.,TRBJ1-2,.,TRBV5-4,CASTLTGGNGYTF,TGTGCCAGCACCTTAACGGGGGGCAATGGCTACACCTTC
.,TRBJ2-1,TRBD2,TRBV9,CASSVPAGESRSYNEQFF,TGTGCCAGCAGCGTACCAGCGGGGGAAAGTCGCTCCTACAATGAGCAGTTCTTC
.,TRBJ1-3,.,TRBV11-2,CASSSLRGKTGNTIYF,TGTGCCAGCAGCTCCCTTAGAGGGAAGACTGGAAACACCATATATTTT
.,TRBJ1-1,TRBD1,TRBV19,CASRRNRGRGTEAFF,TGTGCCAGTAGGCGAAACAGGGGAAGAGGGACTGAAGCTTTCTTT
.,TRBJ1-5,.,TRBV19,CASSKGVSNQPQHF,TGTGCCAGTAGTAAAGGGGTGAGCAATCAGCCCCAGCATTTT
.,TRBJ1-1,.,TRBV5-1,CASSLGQVRGTEAFF,TGCGCCAGCAGCTTGGGACAGGTCCGGGGCACTGAAGCTTTCTTT
.,TRBJ1-2,.,TRBV5-1,CASSLGTVWGGYTF,TGCGCCAGCAGCTTGGGAACCGTTTGGGGCGGCTACACCTTC
.,TRBJ2-7,TRBD2,TRBV5-4,CASSKREGVHEQYF,TGTGCCAGCAGCAAGCGGGAAGGGGTACACGAGCAGTACTTC
few,TRBJ2-7,TRBD2,TRBV5-1,CASSLWGWTSGSGGVGEQYF,TGCGCCAGCAGCTTGTGGGGTTGGACTAGCGGGAGTGGGGGGGTCGGCGAGCAGTACTTC
.,TRBJ2-1,.,TRBV2,CASVGGGGGEQFF,TGTGCCAGCGTCGGCGGGGGCGGGGGTGAGCAGTTCTTC
few,TRBJ1-4,TRBD1,TRBV27,CASSLTGAAEKLFF,TGTGCCAGCAGTTTGACAGGGGCGGCCGAAAAACTGTTTTTT
.,TRBJ2-7,.,TRBV27,CAVAGSLYEQYF,TGTGCCGTAGCCGGCAGCCTTTACGAGCAGTACTTC
.,TRBJ2-2,TRBD2,TRBV27,CASSPGWTSGRNTGELFF,TGTGCCAGCAGTCCGGGTTGGACTAGCGGGAGGAACACCGGGGAGCTGTTTTTT
.,TRBJ1-1,TRBD1,TRBV10-1,CASSQTGGTEAFF,TGCGCCAGCAGTCAAACAGGGGGCACTGAAGCTTTCTTT
.,TRBJ1-3,TRBD1,TRBV5-1,CASSLVTGRGNTIYF,TGCGCCAGCAGCTTAGTGACAGGGCGGGGAAACACCATATATTTT
.,TRBJ2-5,.,TRBV19,CASSTRQDETQYF,TGTGCCAGTAGTACCAGACAGGACGAGACCCAGTACTTC
.,TRBJ2-3,.,TRBV5-1,CASSLVQGDADTQYF,TGCGCCAGCAGCTTGGTTCAGGGTGACGCAGATACGCAGTATTTT
.,TRBJ1-3,.,TRBV6-5,CASSYSVSSGNTIYF,TGTGCCAGCAGTTACTCCGTGAGCTCTGGAAACACCATATATTTT
.,TRBJ1-3,.,TRBV28,CASSLQGPNTIYF,TGTGCCAGCAGTTTACAGGGTCCAAACACCATATATTTT
.,TRBJ2-1,TRBD1,TRBV10-3,CAISDPRRLGQQFNEQFF,TGTGCCATCAGCGATCCCAGGAGGTTGGGACAGCAATTTAATGAGCAGTTCTTC
.,TRBJ2-7,TRBD1,TRBV19,CASSRQGNAYEQYF,TGTGCCAGTAGCAGACAGGGGAATGCCTACGAGCAGTACTTC
.,TRBJ2-7,.,TRBV30,CAWGTGLEAYEQYF,TGTGCCTGGGGAACAGGGTTAGAGGCCTACGAGCAGTACTTC
.,TRBJ2-1,TRBD2,TRBV6-6,CASSYSSGSPQDEQFF,TGTGCCAGCAGTTACTCTAGCGGGAGCCCCCAGGATGAGCAGTTCTTC